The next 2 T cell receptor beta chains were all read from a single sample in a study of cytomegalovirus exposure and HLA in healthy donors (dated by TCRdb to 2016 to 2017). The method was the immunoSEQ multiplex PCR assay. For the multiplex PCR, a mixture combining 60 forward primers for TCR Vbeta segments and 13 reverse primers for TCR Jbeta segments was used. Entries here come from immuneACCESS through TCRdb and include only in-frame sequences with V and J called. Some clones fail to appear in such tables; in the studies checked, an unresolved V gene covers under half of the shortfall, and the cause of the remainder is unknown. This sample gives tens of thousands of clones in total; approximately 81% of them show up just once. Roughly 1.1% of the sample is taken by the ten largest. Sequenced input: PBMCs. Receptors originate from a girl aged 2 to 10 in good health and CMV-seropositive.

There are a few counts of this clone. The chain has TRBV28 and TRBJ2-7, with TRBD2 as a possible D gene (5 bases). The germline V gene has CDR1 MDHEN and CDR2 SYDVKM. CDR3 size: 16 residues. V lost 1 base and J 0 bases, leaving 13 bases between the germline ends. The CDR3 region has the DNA TGTGCCAGCAGTTTATCCGCTAGCCTCAGCTCCTACGAGCAGTACTTC. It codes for CASSLSASLSSYEQYF.

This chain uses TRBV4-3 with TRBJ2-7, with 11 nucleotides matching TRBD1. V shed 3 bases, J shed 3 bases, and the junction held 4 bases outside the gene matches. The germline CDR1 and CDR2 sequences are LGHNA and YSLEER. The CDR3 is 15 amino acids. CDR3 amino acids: CASSQAGTGGYEQYF. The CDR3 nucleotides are TGCGCCAGCAGCCAGGCTGGGACAGGGGGCTACGAGCAGTACTTC.